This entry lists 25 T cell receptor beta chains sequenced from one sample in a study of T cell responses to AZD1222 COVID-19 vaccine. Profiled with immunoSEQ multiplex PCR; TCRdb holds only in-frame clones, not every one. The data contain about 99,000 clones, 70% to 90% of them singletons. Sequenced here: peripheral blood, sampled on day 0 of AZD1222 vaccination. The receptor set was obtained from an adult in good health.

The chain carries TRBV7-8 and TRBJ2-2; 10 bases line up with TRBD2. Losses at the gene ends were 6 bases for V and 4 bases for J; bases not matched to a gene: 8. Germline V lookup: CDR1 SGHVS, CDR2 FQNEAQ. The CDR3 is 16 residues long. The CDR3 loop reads CASSFRTSGLTGELFF. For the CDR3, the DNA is TGTGCCAGCAGTTTCAGGACTAGCGGACTCACCGGGGAGCTGTTTTTT.

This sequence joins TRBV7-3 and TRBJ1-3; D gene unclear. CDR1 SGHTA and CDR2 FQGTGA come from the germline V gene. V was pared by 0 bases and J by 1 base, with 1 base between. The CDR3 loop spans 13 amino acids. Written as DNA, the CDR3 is TGTGCCAGCAGCTTAACATCTGGAAACACCATATATTTT. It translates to CASSLTSGNTIYF.

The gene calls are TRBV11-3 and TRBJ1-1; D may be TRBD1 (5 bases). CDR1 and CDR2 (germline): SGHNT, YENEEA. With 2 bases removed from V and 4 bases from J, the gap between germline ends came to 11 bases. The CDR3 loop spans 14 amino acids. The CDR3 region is CASSLKGSSTEAFF. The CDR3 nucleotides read TGTGCCAGCAGCTTAAAGGGGAGTAGCACTGAAGCTTTCTTT. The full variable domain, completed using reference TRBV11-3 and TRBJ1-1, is EAGVVQSPRYKIIEKKQPVAFWCNPISGHNTLYWYLQNLGQGPELLIRYENEEAVDDSQLPKDRFSAERLKGVDSTLKIQPAELGDSAVYLCASSLKGSSTEAFFGQGTRLTVV.

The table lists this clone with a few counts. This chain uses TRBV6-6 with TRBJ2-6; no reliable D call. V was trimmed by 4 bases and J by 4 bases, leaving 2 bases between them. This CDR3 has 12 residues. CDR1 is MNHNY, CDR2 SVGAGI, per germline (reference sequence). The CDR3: CASSSGANVLTF. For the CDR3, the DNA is TGTGCCAGCAGTTCCGGGGCCAACGTCCTGACTTTC.

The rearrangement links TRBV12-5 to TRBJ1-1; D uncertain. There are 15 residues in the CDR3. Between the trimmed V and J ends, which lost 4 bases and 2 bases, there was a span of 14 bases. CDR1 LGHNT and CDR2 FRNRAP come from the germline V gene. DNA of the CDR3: TGTGCTAGTGGTTCGTCCGGACTCCTAAACACTGAAGCTTTCTTT. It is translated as CASGSSGLLNTEAFF.

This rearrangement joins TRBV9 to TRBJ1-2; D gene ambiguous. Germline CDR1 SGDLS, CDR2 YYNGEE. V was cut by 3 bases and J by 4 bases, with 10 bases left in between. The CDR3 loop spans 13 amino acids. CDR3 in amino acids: CASSATATYGYTF. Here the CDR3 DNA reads TGTGCCAGCAGCGCCACGGCCACCTATGGCTACACCTTC.

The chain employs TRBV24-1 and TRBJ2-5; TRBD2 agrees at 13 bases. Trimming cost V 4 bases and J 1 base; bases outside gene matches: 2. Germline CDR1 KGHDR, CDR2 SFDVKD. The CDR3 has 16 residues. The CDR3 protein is CATSDWTSGSQETQYF. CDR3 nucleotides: TGTGCCACCAGTGACTGGACTAGCGGGAGCCAAGAGACCCAGTACTTC.

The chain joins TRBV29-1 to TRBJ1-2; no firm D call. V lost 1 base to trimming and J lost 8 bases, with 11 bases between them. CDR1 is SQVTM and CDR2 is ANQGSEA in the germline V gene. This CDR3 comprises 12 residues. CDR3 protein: CSVEGQARGYTF. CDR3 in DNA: TGCAGCGTTGAAGGTCAGGCTAGGGGCTACACCTTC.

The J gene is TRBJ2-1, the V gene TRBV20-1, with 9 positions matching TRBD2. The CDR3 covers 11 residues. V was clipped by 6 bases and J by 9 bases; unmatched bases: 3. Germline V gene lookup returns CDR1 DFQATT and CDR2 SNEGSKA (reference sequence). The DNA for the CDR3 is TGCAGTGCCCCTAGCGGGATTGAGCAGTTCTTC. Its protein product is CSAPSGIEQFF.

CDR3 amino acids: CASSLDGTSGGYEQYF. The CDR3 DNA is TGTGCCAGCAGCTTAGATGGGACTAGCGGGGGATACGAGCAGTACTTC. The gene calls are TRBV11-2 and TRBJ2-7; 14 bases agree with TRBD2. Germline assignment: CDR1 SGHAT and CDR2 FQNNGV. Trimming took 0 bases from V and 4 from J; bases not matched to a gene: 2. This CDR3 is built from 16 residues.

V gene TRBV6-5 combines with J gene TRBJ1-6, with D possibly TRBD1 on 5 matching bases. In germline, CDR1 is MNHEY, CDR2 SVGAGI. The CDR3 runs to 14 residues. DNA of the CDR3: TGTGCGATAACCTTGGGGGAAATCTATTCACCCCTCCACTTT. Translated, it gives CAITLGEIYSPLHF.

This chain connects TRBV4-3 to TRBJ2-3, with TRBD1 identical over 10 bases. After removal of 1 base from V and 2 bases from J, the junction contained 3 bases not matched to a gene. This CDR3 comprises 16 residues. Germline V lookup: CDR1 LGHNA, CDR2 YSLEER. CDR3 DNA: TGCGCCAGCAGCCAAGGGGACAGGGGATACACAGATACGCAGTATTTT. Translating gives CASSQGDRGYTDTQYF.

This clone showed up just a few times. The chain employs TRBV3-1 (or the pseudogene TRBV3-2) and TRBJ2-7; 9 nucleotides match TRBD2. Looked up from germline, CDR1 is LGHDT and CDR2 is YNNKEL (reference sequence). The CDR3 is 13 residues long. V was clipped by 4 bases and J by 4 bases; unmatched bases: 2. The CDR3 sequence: CASSPSGGYEQYF. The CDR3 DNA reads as TGTGCCAGCAGCCCCAGCGGGGGGTACGAGCAGTACTTC.

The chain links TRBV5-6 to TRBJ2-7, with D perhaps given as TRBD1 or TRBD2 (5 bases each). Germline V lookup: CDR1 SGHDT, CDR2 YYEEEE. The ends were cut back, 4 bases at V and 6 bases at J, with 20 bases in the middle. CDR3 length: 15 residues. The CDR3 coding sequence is TGTGCCAGCAGCCCCCGGGACCCAATCTGGGGCGAGCAGTACTTC. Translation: CASSPRDPIWGEQYF.

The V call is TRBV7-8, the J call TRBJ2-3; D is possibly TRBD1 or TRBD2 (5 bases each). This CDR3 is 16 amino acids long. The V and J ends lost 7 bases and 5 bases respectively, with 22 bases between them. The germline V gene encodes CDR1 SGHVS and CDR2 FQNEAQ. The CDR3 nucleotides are TGTGCCAGCAACCTCCCCTGGGATAGGGACGGAGATACGCAGTATTTT. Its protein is CASNLPWDRDGDTQYF. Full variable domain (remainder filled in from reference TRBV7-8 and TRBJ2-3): GAGVSQSPRYKVAKRGQDVALRCDPISGHVSLFWYQQALGQGPEFLTYFQNEAQLDKSGLPSDRFFAERPEGSVSTLKIQRTQQEDSAVYLCASNLPWDRDGDTQYFGPGTRLTVL.

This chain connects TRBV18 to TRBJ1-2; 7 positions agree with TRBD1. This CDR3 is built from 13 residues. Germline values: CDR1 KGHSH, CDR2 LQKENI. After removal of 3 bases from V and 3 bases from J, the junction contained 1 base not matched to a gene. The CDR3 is CASSPGTDYGYTF. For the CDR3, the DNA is TGTGCCAGCTCACCCGGGACAGACTATGGCTACACCTTC.

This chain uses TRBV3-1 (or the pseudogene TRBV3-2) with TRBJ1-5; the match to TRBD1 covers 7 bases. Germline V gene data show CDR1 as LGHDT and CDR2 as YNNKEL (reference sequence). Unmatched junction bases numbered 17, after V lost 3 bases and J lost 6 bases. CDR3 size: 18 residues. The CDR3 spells CASSHHLPRGRIGQPQHF. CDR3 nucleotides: TGTGCCAGCAGCCACCACCTCCCGAGGGGGCGCATAGGTCAGCCCCAGCATTTT.

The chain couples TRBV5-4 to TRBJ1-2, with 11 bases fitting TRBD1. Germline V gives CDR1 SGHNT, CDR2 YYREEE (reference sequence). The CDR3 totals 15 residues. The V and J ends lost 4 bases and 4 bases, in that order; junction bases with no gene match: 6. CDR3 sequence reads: CASSLLGQGAYGYTF. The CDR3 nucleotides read TGTGCCAGCAGCCTCCTCGGACAGGGGGCCTATGGCTACACCTTC.

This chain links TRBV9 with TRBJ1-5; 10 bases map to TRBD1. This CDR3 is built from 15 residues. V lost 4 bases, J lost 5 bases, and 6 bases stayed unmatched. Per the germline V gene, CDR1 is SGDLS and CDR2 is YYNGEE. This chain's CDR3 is CASSKTGGADQPQHF. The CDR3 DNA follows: TGTGCCAGCAGCAAGACAGGGGGCGCGGATCAGCCCCAGCATTTT.

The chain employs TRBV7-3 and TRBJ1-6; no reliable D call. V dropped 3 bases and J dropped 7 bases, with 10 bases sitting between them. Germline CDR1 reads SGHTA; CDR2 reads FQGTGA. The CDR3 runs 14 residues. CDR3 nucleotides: TGTGCCAGCAGCTTGGGAACAGCCAATTCACCCCTCCACTTT. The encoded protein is CASSLGTANSPLHF.

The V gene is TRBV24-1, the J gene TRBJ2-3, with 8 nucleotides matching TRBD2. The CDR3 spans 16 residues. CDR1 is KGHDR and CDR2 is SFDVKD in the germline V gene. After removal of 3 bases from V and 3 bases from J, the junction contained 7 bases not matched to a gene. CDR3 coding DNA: TGTGCCACCAGTGATCCCCGGGGGGGTCGGACAGATACGCAGTATTTT. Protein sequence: CATSDPRGGRTDTQYF.

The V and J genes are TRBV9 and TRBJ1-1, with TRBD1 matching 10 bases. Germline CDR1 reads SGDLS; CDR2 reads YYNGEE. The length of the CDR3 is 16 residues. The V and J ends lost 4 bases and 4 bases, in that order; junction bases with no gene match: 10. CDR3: CASSTRPDRGSTEAFF. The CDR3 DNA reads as TGTGCCAGCAGCACACGACCGGACAGGGGGAGCACTGAAGCTTTCTTT.

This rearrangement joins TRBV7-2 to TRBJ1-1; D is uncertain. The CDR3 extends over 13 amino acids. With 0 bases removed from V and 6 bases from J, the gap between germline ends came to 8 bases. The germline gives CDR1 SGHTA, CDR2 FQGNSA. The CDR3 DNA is TGTGCCAGCAGCTTAGCAGGCGGGGCTGAAGCTTTCTTT. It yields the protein CASSLAGGAEAFF.

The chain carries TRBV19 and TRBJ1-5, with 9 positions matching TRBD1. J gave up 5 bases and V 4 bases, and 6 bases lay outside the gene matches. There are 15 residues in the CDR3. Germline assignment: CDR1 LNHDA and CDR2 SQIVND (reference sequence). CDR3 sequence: CASSRRTGDDQPQHF. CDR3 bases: TGTGCCAGTAGTAGACGGACAGGGGACGATCAGCCCCAGCATTTT. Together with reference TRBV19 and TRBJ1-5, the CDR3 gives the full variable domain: DGGITQSPKYLFRKEGQNVTLSCEQNLNHDAMYWYRQDPGQGLRLIYYSQIVNDFQKGDIAEGYSVSREKKESFPLTVTSAQKNPTAFYLCASSRRTGDDQPQHFGDGTRLSIL.

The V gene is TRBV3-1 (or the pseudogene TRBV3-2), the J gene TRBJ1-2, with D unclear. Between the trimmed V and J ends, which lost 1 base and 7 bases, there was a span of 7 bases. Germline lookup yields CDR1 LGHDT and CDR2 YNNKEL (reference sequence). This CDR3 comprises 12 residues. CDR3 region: CASSQGSSGYTF. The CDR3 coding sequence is TGTGCCAGCAGCCAAGGGTCGAGTGGCTACACCTTC.